Listed here are 27 T cell receptor beta chains from one sample, sequenced in a study of beta chain features in type 1 diabetes. The investigators reverse transcribed all of the isolated RNA, so they sequenced expressed TCRB transcripts. Libraries were prepared by immunoSEQ multiplex PCR; TCRdb keeps only in-frame clonotypes and omits some of them. The sample lists over 500,000 clones; 15% to 17% were seen once. Specimen: naive CD4+ T cells from blood. All receptors derive from a young man in good health.

This clone was counted only a few times. The chain carries TRBV28 and TRBJ2-1, with 15 bases aligning to TRBD2. From germline, CDR1 is MDHEN and CDR2 SYDVKM. This CDR3 region has 17 residues. The trim removed 8 bases at V and 0 bases at J, leaving 5 bases unmatched. The CDR3 sequence: CASLGLAGGSSYNEQFF. CDR3 nucleotide sequence: TGTGCCAGCCTTGGACTAGCGGGGGGGAGCTCCTACAATGAGCAGTTCTTC.

The sample holds a few counts of this clone. The chain links TRBV5-1 to TRBJ2-1; no reliable D call. This CDR3 is 17 amino acids long. V was cut by 0 bases and J by 3 bases, with 16 bases left in between. CDR1 is SGHRS and CDR2 is YFSETQ in the germline V gene. CDR3 sequence: CASSLEAALVFYNEQFF. As DNA, the CDR3 is TGCGCCAGCAGCTTGGAGGCTGCCTTAGTCTTCTACAATGAGCAGTTCTTC.

This clone was seen only a few times. The chain employs TRBV5-1 and TRBJ2-5; D gene uncertain. CDR1 and CDR2 from the germline V gene are SGHRS and YFSETQ. V lost 0 bases and J 5 bases, leaving 8 bases between the germline ends. The CDR3 is made up of 13 amino acids. This CDR3 is CASSLERSETQYF. The CDR3 coding sequence is TGCGCCAGCAGCTTGGAGAGAAGTGAGACCCAGTACTTC.

This clone was detected a few times. The CDR3 coding sequence is TGTGCCAGCAGTAGGGGTCGGGGGGGCTTTGCAACTAATGAAAAACTGTTTTTT. Amino acid sequence: CASSRGRGGFATNEKLFF. The chain couples TRBV27 to TRBJ1-4; possible D gene TRBD1, 6 bases. Per germline, CDR1 MNHEY and CDR2 SMNVEV (reference sequence). Trimming removed 5 bases from V and 0 bases from J, with 19 bases in between. The CDR3 consists of 18 residues. Variable domain in full (rest from reference TRBV27 and TRBJ1-4): EAQVTQNPRYLITVTGKKLTVTCSQNMNHEYMSWYRQDPGLGLRQIYYSMNVEVTDKGDVPEGYKVSRKEKRNFPLILESPSPNQTSLYFCASSRGRGGFATNEKLFFGSGTQLSVL.

This clone was seen more than once but under ten times. V and J are TRBV4-3 and TRBJ2-7, with 7 bases fitting TRBD1. V gave up 0 bases and J gave up 3 bases; unmatched junction bases: 5. The CDR3 length is 15 residues. Germline assignment: CDR1 LGHNA and CDR2 YSLEER. As DNA, the CDR3 is TGCGCCAGCAGCCAAGAGGGACAGCCATTCTACGAGCAGTACTTC. This sequence encodes CASSQEGQPFYEQYF.

This clone was found a few times. The chain recombines TRBV29-1 with TRBJ2-1; D uncertain. CDR1 SQVTM and CDR2 ANQGSEA come from the germline V gene. Deletions cut 1 base from V and 10 bases from J, with 14 bases between. The CDR3 is 13 amino acids. This chain's CDR3 is CSVEALQVGEQFF. Here the CDR3 DNA reads TGCAGCGTTGAAGCCCTCCAAGTTGGGGAGCAGTTCTTC.

The sample holds a few counts of this clone. The chain couples TRBV12-5 to TRBJ1-2; TRBD1 aligns across 7 bases. Germline V gene data show CDR1 as LGHNT and CDR2 as FRNRAP. With V trimmed by 0 bases and J by 7 bases, 8 bases remained unmatched. CDR3 length: 15 amino acids. The CDR3 loop is CASGLVVRGGGGYTF. In DNA form, the CDR3 reads TGTGCTAGTGGTTTGGTGGTCAGGGGGGGTGGTGGCTACACCTTC.

This chain links TRBV7-2 with TRBJ1-6; D possibly corresponds to TRBD1 (6 bases). Trimming took 1 base from V and 7 from J, leaving 11 bases between them. Germline V gives CDR1 SGHTA, CDR2 FQGNSA. This CDR3 contains 15 residues. CDR3 residues: CASSLVRGTNSPLHF. For the CDR3, the DNA is TGTGCCAGCAGCTTAGTGAGGGGGACCAATTCACCCCTCCACTTT. The entire variable domain, with the rest obtained from reference TRBV7-2 and TRBJ1-6, is as follows: GAGVSQSPSNKVTEKGKDVELRCDPISGHTALYWYRQSLGQGLEFLIYFQGNSAPDKSGLPSDRFSAERTGGSVSTLTIQRTQQEDSAVYLCASSLVRGTNSPLHFGNGTRLTVT.

The gene calls are TRBV28 and TRBJ1-1; the D gene is possibly TRBD1 (6 bases). This CDR3 spans 14 amino acids. Germline values: CDR1 MDHEN, CDR2 SYDVKM. Trimming cost V 10 bases and J 1 base, with 16 bases left between them. This CDR3 is CATSQGGGNTEAFF. For the CDR3, the DNA is TGTGCCACCTCTCAAGGGGGTGGGAACACTGAAGCTTTCTTT.

This clone occurred a few times. V is TRBV20-1 and J is TRBJ2-1, with a possible D match to TRBD2 (5 bases). Germline CDR1 and CDR2: DFQATT and SNEGSKA (reference sequence). The CDR3 totals 11 residues. For the CDR3, the DNA is TGCAGGATAGGAGGAGACAATGAGCAGTTCTTC. Amino acid sequence: CRIGGDNEQFF.

In the case of this clone: The sample carries other DNA sequences with the same CDR3. The chain's CDR3 is CASSFRTGEETQYF. The CDR3 bases are TGTGCCAGCAGCTTTAGGACAGGGGAGGAGACCCAGTACTTC. This chain connects TRBV7-2 to TRBJ2-5; TRBD1 aligns across 9 bases. There are 14 residues in the CDR3. The trim removed 3 bases at V and 5 bases at J, leaving 4 bases unmatched. From germline, CDR1 is SGHTA and CDR2 FQGNSA.

The chain uses TRBV9 and TRBJ2-3, with 9 bases fitting TRBD1. The CDR3 length is 15 residues. The germline CDR1 and CDR2 sequences are SGDLS and YYNGEE. V shed 0 bases and J 7 bases; nucleotides not matched to a gene: 6. CDR3 region: CASSVGQGGINTQYF. CDR3 DNA sequence: TGTGCCAGCAGCGTAGGACAGGGGGGCATAAATACGCAGTATTTT.

The chain carries TRBV4-3 and TRBJ1-2, with D uncertain. CDR3 length equals 15 residues. From germline, CDR1 is LGHNA and CDR2 YSLEER. V dropped 1 base and J dropped 4 bases, with 13 bases sitting between them. CDR3 protein: CASSQVREVGYGYTF. The CDR3 DNA sequence: TGCGCCAGCAGCCAAGTTCGAGAGGTGGGCTATGGCTACACCTTC.

As DNA, the CDR3 is TGTGCCAGCAGTGAGGGTCGAAGTCAGCCCCAGCATTTT. The encoded protein is CASSEGRSQPQHF. The chain recombines TRBV2 with TRBJ1-5; D is unresolved. The CDR3 totals 13 residues. V lost 3 bases and J lost 6, with 9 bases in between. Per the germline V gene, CDR1 is SNHLY and CDR2 is FYNNEI.

This clone was observed a handful of times. The rearrangement links TRBV9 to TRBJ1-2; D gene uncertain. The CDR3 is 13 residues long. V was shortened by 4 bases and J by 8 bases, with 15 bases between the two germline ends. Germline lookup yields CDR1 SGDLS and CDR2 YYNGEE. The CDR3 coding sequence is TGTGCCAGCAGCCGGGAGTGGGCAGAGGGCTACACCTTC. Translating gives CASSREWAEGYTF.

The chain links TRBV5-1 to TRBJ1-2; 10 bases line up with TRBD1. Germline-derived CDR1 and CDR2 are SGHRS and YFSETQ. J was trimmed by 7 bases and V by 0 bases; bases with no gene match: 6. This CDR3 comprises 15 residues. This chain's CDR3 is CASSLATGQGIGYTF. As DNA, the CDR3 is TGCGCCAGCAGCTTGGCGACGGGACAGGGGATTGGCTACACCTTC.

The chain links TRBV9 to TRBJ2-5; D might be TRBD1 or TRBD2, each matching 7 bases. Germline values: CDR1 SGDLS, CDR2 YYNGEE. V was shortened by 4 bases and J by 0 bases, with 16 bases between the two germline ends. This CDR3 contains 16 residues. The CDR3 DNA sequence: TGTGCCAGCAGCCCAGGGGGACTAACGTACCAAGAGACCCAGTACTTC. This gives the protein CASSPGGLTYQETQYF.

The J gene is TRBJ1-5, the V gene TRBV5-4; no clear D gene. The CDR3 consists of 13 residues. The ends were cut back, 3 bases at V and 10 bases at J, with 14 bases in the middle. The germline V gene encodes CDR1 SGHNT and CDR2 YYREEE (reference sequence). The CDR3 region is CASSSLGEVPQHF. CDR3 in DNA: TGTGCCAGCAGCTCGCTTGGGGAGGTTCCCCAGCATTTT. Full variable domain (rest looked up from reference TRBV5-4 and TRBJ1-5): ETGVTQSPTHLIKTRGQQVTLRCSSQSGHNTVSWYQQALGQGPQFIFQYYREEENGRGNFPPRFSGLQFPNYSSELNVNALELDDSALYLCASSSLGEVPQHFGDGTRLSIL.

This clone was found many times. The J gene is TRBJ2-7, the V gene TRBV5-1, with D perhaps TRBD1 (6 bases). Germline V gene sequence: CDR1 SGHRS, CDR2 YFSETQ. Trimming left V 4 bases short and J 4 bases short, with 12 bases between. The CDR3 runs 13 residues. In DNA form, the CDR3 reads TGCGCCAGCAGCCGAGTTGGACAGTACGAGCAGTACTTC. Protein product: CASSRVGQYEQYF. Combining the CDR3 with reference TRBV5-1 and TRBJ2-7 gives the whole variable domain KAGVTQTPRYLIKTRGQQVTLSCSPISGHRSVSWYQQTPGQGLQFLFEYFSETQRNKGNFPGRFSGRQFSNSRSEMNVSTLELGDSALYLCASSRVGQYEQYFGPGTRLTVT.

The rearrangement links TRBV4-2 to TRBJ2-5, with 9 positions matching TRBD1. CDR3 length equals 14 residues. With V trimmed by 4 bases and J by 3 bases, 3 bases remained unmatched. CDR1 and CDR2 (germline): LGHNA, YNFKEQ. Here the CDR3 reads CASSPGTGKETQYF. CDR3 in DNA: TGTGCCAGCAGCCCCGGGACAGGGAAAGAGACCCAGTACTTC.

The chain links TRBV5-1 to TRBJ2-7; TRBD1 is a possible D gene (6 bases). CDR1 is SGHRS, CDR2 YFSETQ, per germline. The V and J ends lost 1 base and 2 bases respectively, with 13 bases between them. The CDR3 extends over 15 amino acids. The CDR3 reads CASSLTGHSPYEQYF. As DNA, the CDR3 is TGCGCCAGCAGCTTGACGGGACATTCCCCCTACGAGCAGTACTTC.

This clone was counted a few times. The genes are TRBV28 and TRBJ2-2; no clear D gene. Germline-derived CDR1 and CDR2 are MDHEN and SYDVKM. V was shortened by 6 bases and J by 1 base, with 6 bases between the two germline ends. This CDR3 contains 13 residues. The chain's CDR3 is CASRPGNTGELFF. The CDR3 DNA follows: TGTGCCAGCAGGCCTGGGAACACCGGGGAGCTGTTTTTT.

Only a few counts were recorded for this clone. The junction shows a germline mismatch at one end, possibly a read error. J is TRBJ2-7 and V is TRBV19; 10 nucleotides line up with TRBD1. Germline values: CDR1 LNHDA, CDR2 SQIVND (reference sequence). The CDR3 has 12 residues. CDR3 sequence reads: CASRGDRGQTNF. For the CDR3, the DNA is TGTGCCAGTAGGGGAGACAGGGGGCAAACTAACTTC.

The chain has TRBV6-6 and TRBJ1-6; possibly TRBD1 for D (6 bases). The V end lost 0 bases, the J end lost 7 bases, and 7 bases lay between the germline ends. Germline V lookup: CDR1 MNHNY, CDR2 SVGAGI (reference sequence). The CDR3 is made up of 14 amino acids. The CDR3 loop reads CASSYSGANSPLHF. The CDR3 region has the DNA TGTGCCAGCAGTTACTCGGGGGCGAATTCACCCCTCCACTTT.

CDR3 bases: TGTGCCAGCTTAGCGGGTGCCACAGATACGCAGTATTTT. Protein sequence: CASLAGATDTQYF. The V and J genes are TRBV6-5 and TRBJ2-3; 7 bases are a match to TRBD2. V dropped 8 bases and J dropped 2; count of bases not matched to a gene: 4. The germline V gene encodes CDR1 MNHEY and CDR2 SVGAGI. This CDR3 region has 13 residues.

This clone was detected a few times. This sequence joins TRBV18 and TRBJ2-1, with 10 bases aligning to TRBD1. This CDR3 contains 15 residues. Trimming cost V 3 bases and J 5 bases; bases outside gene matches: 4. The V gene's germline CDR1 is KGHSH and CDR2 LQKENI. The CDR3 nucleotides read TGTGCCAGCTCACCCGGACAGGGGGAGAACAATGAGCAGTTCTTC. This translates into CASSPGQGENNEQFF.

The CDR3 bases are TGTGCCAGCAGGTTAAGCGGAGACACCGGGGAGCTGTTTTTT. Translating gives CASRLSGDTGELFF. The V gene is TRBV5-4, the J gene TRBJ2-2; tentatively, D is TRBD2 (5 bases). This CDR3 contains 14 residues. Looked up from germline, CDR1 is SGHNT and CDR2 is YYREEE (reference sequence). V lost 5 bases and J 3 bases, leaving 11 bases between the germline ends.